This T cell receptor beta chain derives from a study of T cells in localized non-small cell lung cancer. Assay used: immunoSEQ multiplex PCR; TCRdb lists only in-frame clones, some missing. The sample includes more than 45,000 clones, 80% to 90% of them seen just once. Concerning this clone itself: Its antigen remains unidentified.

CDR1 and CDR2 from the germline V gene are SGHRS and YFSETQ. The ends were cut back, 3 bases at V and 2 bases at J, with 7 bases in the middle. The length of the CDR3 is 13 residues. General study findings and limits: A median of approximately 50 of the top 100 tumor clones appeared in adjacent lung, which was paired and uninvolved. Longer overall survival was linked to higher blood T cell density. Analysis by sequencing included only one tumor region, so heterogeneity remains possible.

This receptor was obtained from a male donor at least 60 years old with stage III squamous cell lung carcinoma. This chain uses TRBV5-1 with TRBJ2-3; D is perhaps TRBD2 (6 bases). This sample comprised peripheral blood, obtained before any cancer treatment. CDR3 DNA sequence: TGCGCCAGCAGCTGGGACTTCACAGATACGCAGTATTTT. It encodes CASSWDFTDTQYF.